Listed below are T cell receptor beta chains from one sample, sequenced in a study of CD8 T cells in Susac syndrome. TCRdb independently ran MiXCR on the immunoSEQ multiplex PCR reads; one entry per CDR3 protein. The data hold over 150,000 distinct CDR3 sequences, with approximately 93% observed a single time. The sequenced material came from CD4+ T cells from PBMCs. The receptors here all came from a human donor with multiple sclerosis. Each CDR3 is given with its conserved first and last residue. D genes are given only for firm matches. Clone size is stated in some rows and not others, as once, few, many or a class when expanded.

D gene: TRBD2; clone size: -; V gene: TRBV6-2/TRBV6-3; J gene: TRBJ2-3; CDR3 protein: CASTRDYTDTQYF; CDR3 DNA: TGTGCCAGCACCCGGGACTACACAGATACGCAGTATTTT
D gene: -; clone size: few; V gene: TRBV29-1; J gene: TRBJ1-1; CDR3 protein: CSVVRDPLNTEAFF; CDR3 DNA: TGCAGCGTTGTCAGGGACCCCCTAAACACTGAAGCTTTCTTT
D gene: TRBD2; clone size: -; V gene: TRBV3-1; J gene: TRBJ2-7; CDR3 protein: CASSPWGSGELYF; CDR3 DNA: TGTGCCAGCAGCCCATGGGGTAGCGGGGAACTGTACTTC
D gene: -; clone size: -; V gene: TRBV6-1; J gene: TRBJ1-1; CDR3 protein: CASSADMNTEAFF; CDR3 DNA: TGTGCCAGCAGTGCGGACATGAACACTGAAGCTTTCTTT
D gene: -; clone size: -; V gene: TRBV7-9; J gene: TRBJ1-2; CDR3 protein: CASSPGREANYGYTF; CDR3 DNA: TGTGCCAGCAGCCCGGGACGGGAAGCTAACTATGGCTACACCTTC
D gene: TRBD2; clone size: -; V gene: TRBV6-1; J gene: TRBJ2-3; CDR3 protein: CASRGAGDRGADTQYF; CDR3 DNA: TGTGCCAGCAGAGGGGCGGGAGATCGGGGCGCAGATACGCAGTATTTT
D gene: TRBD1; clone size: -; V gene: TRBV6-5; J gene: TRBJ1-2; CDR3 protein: CASRTGGSGYGYTF; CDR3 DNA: TGTGCCAGCAGGACAGGGGGCTCGGGCTATGGCTACACCTTC
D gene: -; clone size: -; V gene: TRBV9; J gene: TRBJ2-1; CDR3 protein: CASSVGPPSSYNEQFF; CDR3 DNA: TGTGCCAGCAGCGTAGGCCCCCCGAGCTCCTACAATGAGCAGTTCTTC
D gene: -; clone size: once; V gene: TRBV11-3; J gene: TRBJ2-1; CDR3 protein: CASSFQGGKHNEQFF; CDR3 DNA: TGTGCCAGCAGCTTCCAAGGGGGGAAACACAATGAGCAGTTCTTC
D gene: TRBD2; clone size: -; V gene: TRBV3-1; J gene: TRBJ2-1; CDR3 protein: CASSQALAGLYNEQFF; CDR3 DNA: TGTGCCAGCAGCCAAGCCCTAGCGGGCCTCTACAATGAGCAGTTCTTC
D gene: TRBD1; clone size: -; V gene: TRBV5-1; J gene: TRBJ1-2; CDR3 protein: CASSMTGMDGYTF; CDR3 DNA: TGCGCCAGCAGCATGACAGGGATGGATGGCTACACCTTC
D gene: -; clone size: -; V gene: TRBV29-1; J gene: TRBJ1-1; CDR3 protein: CSVVAELNTEAFF; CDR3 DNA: TGCAGCGTTGTGGCAGAGCTAAACACTGAAGCTTTCTTT
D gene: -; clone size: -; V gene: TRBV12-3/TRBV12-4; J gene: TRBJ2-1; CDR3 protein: CASSVHRDFYYNEQFF; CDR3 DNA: TGTGCCAGCAGCGTCCACCGGGACTTCTACTACAATGAGCAGTTCTTC
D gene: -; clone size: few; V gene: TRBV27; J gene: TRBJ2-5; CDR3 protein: CASSPQGETQYF; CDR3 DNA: TGTGCCAGCAGTCCCCAAGGCGAGACCCAGTACTTC
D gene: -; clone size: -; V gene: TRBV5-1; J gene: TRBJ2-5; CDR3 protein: CASSPGGDFLRETQYF; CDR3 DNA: TGCGCCAGCAGTCCAGGGGGGGACTTTTTGCGAGAGACCCAGTACTTC
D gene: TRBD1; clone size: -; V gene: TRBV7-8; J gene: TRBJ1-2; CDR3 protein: CASSLRSQGAGGYTF; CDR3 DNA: TGTGCCAGCAGCTTAAGGAGCCAGGGGGCTGGCGGCTACACCTTC
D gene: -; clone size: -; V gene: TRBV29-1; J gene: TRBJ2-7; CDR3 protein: CSVSLDGSSYEQYF; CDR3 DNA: TGCAGCGTGTCCCTGGACGGCAGCTCCTACGAGCAGTACTTC
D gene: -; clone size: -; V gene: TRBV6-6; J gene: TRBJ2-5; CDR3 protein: CASSSRTEETQYF; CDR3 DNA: TGTGCCAGCAGCTCCCGGACAGAAGAGACCCAGTACTTC
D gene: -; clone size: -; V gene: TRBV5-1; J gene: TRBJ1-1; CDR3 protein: CASSYNMGASTEAFF; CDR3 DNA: TGCGCCAGCAGTTATAACATGGGGGCGAGTACTGAAGCTTTCTTT
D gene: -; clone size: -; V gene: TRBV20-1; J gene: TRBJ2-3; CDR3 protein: CSAKGGSTDTQYF; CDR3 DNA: TGCAGTGCTAAGGGGGGGAGCACAGATACGCAGTATTTT
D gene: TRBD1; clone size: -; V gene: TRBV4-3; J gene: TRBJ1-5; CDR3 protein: CASSQEVRQGGSQPQHF; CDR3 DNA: TGCGCCAGCAGCCAAGAAGTTCGACAGGGCGGGAGCCAGCCCCAGCATTTT
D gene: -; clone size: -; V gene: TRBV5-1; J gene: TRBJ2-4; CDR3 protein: CASRPHWGDGIQYF; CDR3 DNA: TGCGCCAGCAGACCTCACTGGGGGGATGGCATTCAGTACTTC
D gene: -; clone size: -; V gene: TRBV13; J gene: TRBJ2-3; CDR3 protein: CASSLGRQETDTQYF; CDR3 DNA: TGTGCCAGCAGCTTAGGTAGACAGGAAACAGATACGCAGTATTTT
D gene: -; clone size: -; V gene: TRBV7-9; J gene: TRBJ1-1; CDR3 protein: CASSLEASGIAFF; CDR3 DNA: TGTGCCAGCAGCTTAGAAGCGTCGGGGATTGCTTTCTTT
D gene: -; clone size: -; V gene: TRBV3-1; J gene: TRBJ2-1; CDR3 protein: CASSQGPEGEQFF; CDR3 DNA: TGTGCCAGCAGCCAGGGACCCGAGGGAGAGCAGTTCTTC
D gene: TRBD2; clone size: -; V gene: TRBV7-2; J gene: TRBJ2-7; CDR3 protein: CASSDRSGGDLYEQYF; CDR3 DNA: TGTGCCAGCAGCGATCGTAGCGGGGGGGACCTCTACGAGCAGTACTTC
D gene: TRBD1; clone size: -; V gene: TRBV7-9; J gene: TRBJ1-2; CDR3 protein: CASKTGTGYGYTF; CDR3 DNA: TGTGCCAGCAAAACCGGGACAGGCTATGGCTACACCTTC
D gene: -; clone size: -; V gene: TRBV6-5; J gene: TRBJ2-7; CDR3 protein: CASSPLGTPTYEQYF; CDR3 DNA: TGTGCCAGCAGTCCCCTGGGAACTCCAACCTACGAGCAGTACTTC
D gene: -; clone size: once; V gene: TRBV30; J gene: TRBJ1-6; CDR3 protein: CAWGMVDSPLHF; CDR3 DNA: TGTGCCTGGGGGATGGTTGATTCACCCCTCCACTTT
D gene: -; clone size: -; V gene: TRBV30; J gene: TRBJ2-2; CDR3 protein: CAGSFGGNFNTGELFF; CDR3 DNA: TGTGCGGGAAGTTTTGGGGGGAACTTTAACACCGGGGAGCTGTTTTTT
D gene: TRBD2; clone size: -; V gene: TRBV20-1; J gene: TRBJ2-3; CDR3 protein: CSASSAGGPDTQYF; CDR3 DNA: TGCAGTGCTAGTTCAGCGGGGGGGCCAGATACGCAGTATTTT
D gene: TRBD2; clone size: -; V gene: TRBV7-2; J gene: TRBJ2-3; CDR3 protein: CASSFVSGTTDTQYF; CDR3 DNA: TGTGCCAGCAGCTTCGTTAGCGGGACGACAGATACGCAGTATTTT
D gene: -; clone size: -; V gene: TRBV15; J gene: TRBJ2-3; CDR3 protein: CATSNEDTQYF; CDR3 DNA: TGTGCCACCAGCAACGAAGATACGCAGTATTTT
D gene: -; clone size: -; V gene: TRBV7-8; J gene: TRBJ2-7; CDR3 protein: CASSPPGRLAYEQYF; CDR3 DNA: TGTGCCAGCAGCCCGCCGGGGAGACTTGCCTACGAGCAGTACTTC
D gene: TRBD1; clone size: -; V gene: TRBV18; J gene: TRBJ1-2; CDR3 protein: CASSGTERGYGYTF; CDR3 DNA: TGTGCCAGCTCAGGGACAGAACGTGGCTATGGCTACACCTTC
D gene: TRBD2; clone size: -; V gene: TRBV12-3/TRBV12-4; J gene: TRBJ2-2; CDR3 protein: CASNLAGGSGELFF; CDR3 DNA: TGTGCCAGCAACCTAGCGGGAGGATCCGGGGAGCTGTTTTTT
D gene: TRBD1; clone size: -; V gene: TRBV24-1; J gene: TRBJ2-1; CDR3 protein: CATSGTGRQHEQFF; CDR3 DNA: TGTGCCACCAGTGGGACAGGCAGACAACATGAGCAGTTCTTC
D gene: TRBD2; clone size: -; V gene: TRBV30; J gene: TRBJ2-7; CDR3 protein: CAWSVFGTSGSGEQYF; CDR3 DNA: TGTGCCTGGAGTGTATTCGGTACTAGCGGGAGTGGTGAGCAGTACTTC
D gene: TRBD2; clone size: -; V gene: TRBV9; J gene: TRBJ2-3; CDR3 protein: CASSAQAGAPHDTQYF; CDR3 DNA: TGTGCCAGCAGCGCTCAAGCGGGGGCTCCCCACGATACGCAGTATTTT
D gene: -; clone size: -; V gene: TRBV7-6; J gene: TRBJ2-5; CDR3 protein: CASSLEGAGETQYF; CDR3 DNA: TGTGCCAGCAGCTTGGAGGGGGCAGGGGAGACCCAGTACTTC
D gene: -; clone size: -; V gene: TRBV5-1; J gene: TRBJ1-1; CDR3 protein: CASSQRGGARAGGTEAFF; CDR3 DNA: TGCGCCAGCAGCCAACGGGGGGGAGCCCGAGCCGGGGGCACTGAAGCTTTCTTT
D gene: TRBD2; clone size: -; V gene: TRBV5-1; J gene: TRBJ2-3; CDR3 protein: CASSVGLAGESQYF; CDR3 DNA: TGCGCCAGCAGCGTGGGACTAGCGGGGGAGTCGCAGTATTTT
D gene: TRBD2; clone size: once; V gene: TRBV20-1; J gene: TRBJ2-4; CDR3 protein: CSASTSGGDSAKNIQYF; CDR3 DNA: TGCAGTGCTTCGACTAGCGGGGGTGACTCAGCCAAAAACATTCAGTACTTC
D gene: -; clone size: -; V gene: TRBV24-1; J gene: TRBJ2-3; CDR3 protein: CATSDLPGTQSTDTQYF; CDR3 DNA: TGTGCCACCAGTGATTTGCCCGGCACTCAAAGCACAGATACGCAGTATTTT
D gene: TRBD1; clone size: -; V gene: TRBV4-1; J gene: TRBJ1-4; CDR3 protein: CASSPGGTGDFGKLFF; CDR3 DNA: TGCGCCAGCAGCCCCGGGGGGACAGGGGATTTCGGAAAACTGTTTTTT
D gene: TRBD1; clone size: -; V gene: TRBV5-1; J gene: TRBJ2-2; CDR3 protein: CASSSRTGGTGELFF; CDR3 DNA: TGCGCCAGCAGCTCACGGACAGGGGGGACCGGGGAGCTGTTTTTT
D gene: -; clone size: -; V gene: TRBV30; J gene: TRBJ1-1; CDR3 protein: CAWRRTANTEAFF; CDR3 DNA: TGTGCCTGGAGACGGACAGCGAACACTGAAGCTTTCTTT
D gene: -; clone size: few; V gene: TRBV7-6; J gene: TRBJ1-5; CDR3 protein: CASSLGDSNQPQHF; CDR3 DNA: TGTGCCAGCAGCTTGGGGGACAGCAATCAGCCCCAGCATTTT
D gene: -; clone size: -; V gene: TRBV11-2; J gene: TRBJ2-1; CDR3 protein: CASSSAGAPLLF; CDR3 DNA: TGTGCCAGCAGCTCCGCGGGGGCCCCACTGCTCTTC